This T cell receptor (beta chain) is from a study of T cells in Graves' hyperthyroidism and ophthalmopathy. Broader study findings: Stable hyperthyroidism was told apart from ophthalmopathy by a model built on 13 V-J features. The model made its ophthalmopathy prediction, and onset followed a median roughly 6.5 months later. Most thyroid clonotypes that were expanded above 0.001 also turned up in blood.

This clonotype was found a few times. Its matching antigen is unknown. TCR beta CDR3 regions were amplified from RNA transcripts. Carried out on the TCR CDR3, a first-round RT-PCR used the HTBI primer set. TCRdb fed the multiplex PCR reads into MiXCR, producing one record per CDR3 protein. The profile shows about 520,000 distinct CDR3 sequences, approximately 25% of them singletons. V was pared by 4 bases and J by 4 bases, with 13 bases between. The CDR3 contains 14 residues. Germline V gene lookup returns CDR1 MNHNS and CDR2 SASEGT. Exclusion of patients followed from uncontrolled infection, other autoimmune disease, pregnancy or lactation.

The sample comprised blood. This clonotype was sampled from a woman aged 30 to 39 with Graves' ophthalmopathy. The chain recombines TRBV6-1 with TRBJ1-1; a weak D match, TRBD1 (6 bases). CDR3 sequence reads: CASSASGASTEAFF. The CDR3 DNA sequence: TGTGCCAGCAGTGCCTCGGGGGCGAGCACTGAAGCTTTCTTT.